This TCR beta chain is from a study of Ad26.COV2.S vaccination and SARS-CoV-2 variants. The data were produced by immunoSEQ multiplex PCR, yet TCRdb's version contains in-frame clones alone and is incomplete. This table holds about 480,000 clones, about 83% found once. There are 11 residues in the CDR3. Germline values: CDR1 MNHNY, CDR2 SVGAGI (reference sequence). The germline V and J ends were trimmed by 4 bases and 7 bases, with 4 bases remaining between them. Documented treatment: 15 to 20 received Ad26.COV2.S at low or high dose, single or two shots; a few received placebo; per-sample allocation not given. Sampling was done on day 63 after the first vaccine or placebo injection.

The sample was peripheral blood, taken in a trial of Ad26.COV2.S vaccine versus placebo. This receptor was obtained from a person aged 18 to 65 who received the Ad26.COV2.S COVID-19 vaccine or a placebo. The rearrangement links TRBV6-6 to TRBJ2-2; D not certain. The CDR3 sequence: CASSSVGELFF. In DNA form, the CDR3 reads TGTGCCAGCAGTTCCGTCGGGGAGCTGTTTTTT.